This TCR beta chain was observed in a study of blood T cell repertoires in COVID-19. Background on the study: Specimens from acute and convalescent COVID-19 originated in the United States, Italy and Spain.

Sequencing used immunoSEQ multiplex PCR; TCRdb keeps in-frame clones, though not all of them. The repertoire holds 280,000 or so clones, approximately 84% seen once, with about 2.2% in the top ten. The CDR3 sequence is 13 residues long. The V end was cut by 0 bases, the J end by 6 bases, with 6 bases between. Germline loops: CDR1 LGHDT, CDR2 YNNKEL (reference sequence). The receptor comes from a woman between 25 and 40 years old who had recovered from COVID-19. Sample: peripheral blood. This chain joins TRBV3-1 (or the pseudogene TRBV3-2) and TRBJ2-1; D is unclear. The CDR3 region has the DNA TGTGCCAGCAGCCAAGATCAGGTCAATGAGCAGTTCTTC. It translates to CASSQDQVNEQFF.